A selection of T cell receptor beta chains follows, all from one sample in a study of blood T cell repertoires in COVID-19. Only in-frame clones appear in the TCRdb table, and some are missing; sequencing was by immunoSEQ multiplex PCR. The sample includes approximately 150,000 clones, roughly 84% of them seen just once. The specimen was PBMCs or T cells enriched from blood (not recorded which). The receptors originated from a man in his 60s who had recovered from COVID-19. Each CDR3 is given with its conserved first and last residue. D genes are given only for firm matches. A row's size may be missing; if present it is once, few, many or a size class.

d_call: NA; clone_size: NA; j_call: TRBJ2-7; v_call: TRBV5-4; cdr3_nt: TGTGCCAGCAGCTCTAGCTCGTCCCACGAGCAGTACTTC; cdr3_aa: CASSSSSSHEQYF
d_call: NA; clone_size: NA; j_call: TRBJ1-5; v_call: TRBV19; cdr3_nt: TGTGCCAGTAGTATCGTCAATCAGCCCCAGCATTTT; cdr3_aa: CASSIVNQPQHF
d_call: NA; clone_size: NA; j_call: TRBJ2-4; v_call: TRBV7-9; cdr3_nt: TGTGCCAGCAGCGAGTCTAGGCCGCCCAACATTCAGTACTTC; cdr3_aa: CASSESRPPNIQYF
d_call: NA; clone_size: few; j_call: TRBJ2-5; v_call: TRBV9; cdr3_nt: TGTGCCAGCAGCGTAGCGGAGTTCGAGACCCAGTACTTC; cdr3_aa: CASSVAEFETQYF
d_call: NA; clone_size: NA; j_call: TRBJ1-4; v_call: TRBV12-3/TRBV12-4; cdr3_nt: TGTGCCAGCAGTTTCCGACAGCGTGAAAAACTGTTTTTT; cdr3_aa: CASSFRQREKLFF
d_call: NA; clone_size: NA; j_call: TRBJ1-1; v_call: TRBV4-1; cdr3_nt: TGCGCCAGCAGCCAAGGGAGGGGTGGCAGGGTGGACACTGAAGCTTTCTTT; cdr3_aa: CASSQGRGGRVDTEAFF
d_call: NA; clone_size: NA; j_call: TRBJ2-7; v_call: TRBV7-3; cdr3_nt: TGTGCCAGCAGCTTCCAGCCGGGACTGATCTACGAGCAGTACTTC; cdr3_aa: CASSFQPGLIYEQYF
d_call: TRBD1; clone_size: NA; j_call: TRBJ1-5; v_call: TRBV27; cdr3_nt: TGTGCCAGCAGTCCCGGACAGGGTAATCAGCCCCAGCATTTT; cdr3_aa: CASSPGQGNQPQHF
d_call: NA; clone_size: NA; j_call: TRBJ2-3; v_call: TRBV15; cdr3_nt: TGTGCCACCAGCAGAGATTCCGTTAGCATCACAGATACGCAGTATTTT; cdr3_aa: CATSRDSVSITDTQYF
d_call: TRBD2; clone_size: NA; j_call: TRBJ2-1; v_call: TRBV6-4; cdr3_nt: TGTGCCAGCAGTGGGACTAGCGGGGGGCCGGGTTACAATGAGCAGTTCTTC; cdr3_aa: CASSGTSGGPGYNEQFF
d_call: NA; clone_size: NA; j_call: TRBJ1-1; v_call: TRBV18; cdr3_nt: TGTGCCAGCTCACCAGAGGTGAAGGGCCCGGGGTACACTGAAGCTTTCTTT; cdr3_aa: CASSPEVKGPGYTEAFF
d_call: TRBD1; clone_size: NA; j_call: TRBJ1-5; v_call: TRBV10-1; cdr3_nt: TGCGCCAGCAGCTCTTTGGGACAGGTAGGGAATCAGCCCCAGCATTTT; cdr3_aa: CASSSLGQVGNQPQHF
d_call: NA; clone_size: NA; j_call: TRBJ2-5; v_call: TRBV5-8; cdr3_nt: TGTGCCAACCGGAGGCCCAATTACTTCGAGACCCAGTACTTC; cdr3_aa: CANRRPNYFETQYF
d_call: NA; clone_size: NA; j_call: TRBJ2-7; v_call: TRBV3-1/TRBV3-2; cdr3_nt: TGTGCCAGCAGCCAAGGAGTCGCAGACAACTACGAGCAGTACTTC; cdr3_aa: CASSQGVADNYEQYF
d_call: TRBD2; clone_size: NA; j_call: TRBJ2-7; v_call: TRBV7-9; cdr3_nt: TGTGCCAGCAGCACCGGGGTTAGCGGGGCGCACAGCTCCTACGAGCAGTACTTC; cdr3_aa: CASSTGVSGAHSSYEQYF
d_call: TRBD2; clone_size: NA; j_call: TRBJ2-6; v_call: TRBV5-8; cdr3_nt: TGTGCCAGCAGCTCGGGCCCCGGGGGGTGGACTGGGGCCAACGTCCTGACTTTC; cdr3_aa: CASSSGPGGWTGANVLTF
d_call: TRBD1; clone_size: NA; j_call: TRBJ1-1; v_call: TRBV9; cdr3_nt: TGTGCCAGCAGCGTAGGACAGGGGATGAACACTGAAGCTTTCTTT; cdr3_aa: CASSVGQGMNTEAFF
d_call: TRBD2; clone_size: NA; j_call: TRBJ2-1; v_call: TRBV11-3; cdr3_nt: TGTGCCAGCAGCTTAGAGTGGGCTAGCGGGAGTCTCGGAAGCTCCTACAATGAGCAGTTCTTC; cdr3_aa: CASSLEWASGSLGSSYNEQFF
d_call: NA; clone_size: few; j_call: TRBJ2-1; v_call: TRBV29-1; cdr3_nt: TGCAGCGCTTTAAAAAACAGGGCTGACAATGAGCAGTTCTTC; cdr3_aa: CSALKNRADNEQFF
d_call: TRBD2; clone_size: NA; j_call: TRBJ2-1; v_call: TRBV13; cdr3_nt: TGTGCCAGCAGCCCAGGGACTAGCAGGGGGAGTGAGCAGTTCTTC; cdr3_aa: CASSPGTSRGSEQFF
d_call: TRBD1; clone_size: NA; j_call: TRBJ2-2; v_call: TRBV19; cdr3_nt: TGTGCCAGTAATCAGGGGGCCGGGGAGCTGTTTTTT; cdr3_aa: CASNQGAGELFF
d_call: NA; clone_size: NA; j_call: TRBJ2-7; v_call: TRBV30; cdr3_nt: TGTGCCTGGAGTGTAATCGGGAACTACGAGCAGTACTTC; cdr3_aa: CAWSVIGNYEQYF
d_call: TRBD1; clone_size: NA; j_call: TRBJ2-1; v_call: TRBV28; cdr3_nt: TGTGCCAGCAGTCCAGACCCGGGGACAGTTTACAATGAGCAGTTCTTC; cdr3_aa: CASSPDPGTVYNEQFF
d_call: TRBD1; clone_size: NA; j_call: TRBJ1-1; v_call: TRBV5-1; cdr3_nt: TGCGCCAGCAGCTTGGGGGACAGGGACCTTACTGAAGCTTTCTTT; cdr3_aa: CASSLGDRDLTEAFF
d_call: NA; clone_size: NA; j_call: TRBJ1-2; v_call: TRBV7-9; cdr3_nt: TGTGCCAGCAGCTTCCTATCTTTTGGTGGCTACACCTTC; cdr3_aa: CASSFLSFGGYTF
d_call: NA; clone_size: NA; j_call: TRBJ2-1; v_call: TRBV7-3; cdr3_nt: TGTGCCAGCAGCTTAGGGCAGGGGTCCTACAATGAGCAGTTCTTC; cdr3_aa: CASSLGQGSYNEQFF
d_call: TRBD1; clone_size: NA; j_call: TRBJ2-7; v_call: TRBV19; cdr3_nt: TGTGCCAGTAGTAGCCGGGACAGAACCTACGAGCAGTACTTC; cdr3_aa: CASSSRDRTYEQYF
d_call: NA; clone_size: NA; j_call: TRBJ2-2; v_call: TRBV19; cdr3_nt: TGTGCCAGTAGACCCGGACGGGGGAACACCGGGGAGCTGTTTTTT; cdr3_aa: CASRPGRGNTGELFF
d_call: NA; clone_size: NA; j_call: TRBJ1-1; v_call: TRBV7-8; cdr3_nt: TGTGCCAGCAGCACCCCGACAGAGAACACTGAAGCTTTCTTT; cdr3_aa: CASSTPTENTEAFF
d_call: NA; clone_size: few; j_call: TRBJ2-7; v_call: TRBV6-1; cdr3_nt: TGTGCCAGCAGTGAGGGGTGGGGCAGGCTCTACGAGCAGTACTTC; cdr3_aa: CASSEGWGRLYEQYF
d_call: TRBD1; clone_size: NA; j_call: TRBJ2-3; v_call: TRBV19; cdr3_nt: TGTGCCAGTAGTACTGGGACAGGGCCCCTTGGTACAGATACGCAGTATTTT; cdr3_aa: CASSTGTGPLGTDTQYF
d_call: TRBD2; clone_size: NA; j_call: TRBJ2-7; v_call: TRBV19; cdr3_nt: TGTGCCAGTAGTGTCCTAGCGGGTTCCAGCTCCTACGAGCAGTACTTC; cdr3_aa: CASSVLAGSSSYEQYF
d_call: TRBD2; clone_size: few; j_call: TRBJ2-3; v_call: TRBV7-9; cdr3_nt: TGTGCCAGCAGCTTAGGGATTGGACTAGCGGGAGTCTCAGATACGCAGTATTTT; cdr3_aa: CASSLGIGLAGVSDTQYF
d_call: TRBD2; clone_size: NA; j_call: TRBJ2-7; v_call: TRBV5-1; cdr3_nt: TGCGCCAGCAGCTTGGGGGGACTAGCGGGAGTTCGCTACGAGCAGTACTTC; cdr3_aa: CASSLGGLAGVRYEQYF
d_call: NA; clone_size: NA; j_call: TRBJ2-7; v_call: TRBV6-5; cdr3_nt: TGTGCCAGCAGTTCTTCTAGCAATCACGAGCAGTACTTC; cdr3_aa: CASSSSSNHEQYF
d_call: NA; clone_size: NA; j_call: TRBJ2-3; v_call: TRBV19; cdr3_nt: TGTGCCAGTAGTATCGAACTAACCCTGAGCACAGATACGCAGTATTTT; cdr3_aa: CASSIELTLSTDTQYF
d_call: NA; clone_size: NA; j_call: TRBJ1-6; v_call: TRBV28; cdr3_nt: TGTGCCATAGCACGGGTCTATAATTCACCCCTCCACTTT; cdr3_aa: CAIARVYNSPLHF
d_call: NA; clone_size: once; j_call: TRBJ2-3; v_call: TRBV28; cdr3_nt: TGTGCCAGCAGCCATACTAGCACAGATACGCAGTATTTT; cdr3_aa: CASSHTSTDTQYF
d_call: NA; clone_size: once; j_call: TRBJ2-7; v_call: TRBV6-2/TRBV6-3; cdr3_nt: TGTGCCAGCAGTTCGAACGAGCGGGTTTGGGAGCAGTACTTC; cdr3_aa: CASSSNERVWEQYF
d_call: NA; clone_size: few; j_call: TRBJ1-2; v_call: TRBV4-2; cdr3_nt: TGTGCCAGCAGCCTAGTTCAAACCGGGGTTACGGAAGGCTACACCTTC; cdr3_aa: CASSLVQTGVTEGYTF
d_call: NA; clone_size: NA; j_call: TRBJ2-1; v_call: TRBV28; cdr3_nt: TGTGCCAGCAGTCCCTTAGGGGGAGAGCAGTTCTTC; cdr3_aa: CASSPLGGEQFF
d_call: NA; clone_size: NA; j_call: TRBJ1-3; v_call: TRBV18; cdr3_nt: TGTGCCAGCTCACCCACAAGGGGCGAAGGAAACACCATATATTTT; cdr3_aa: CASSPTRGEGNTIYF
d_call: NA; clone_size: NA; j_call: TRBJ2-7; v_call: TRBV5-5; cdr3_nt: TGTGCCAGCAGCTTATGGGGGGGCGGCAAGATAGTATACGAGCAGTACTTC; cdr3_aa: CASSLWGGGKIVYEQYF
d_call: TRBD1; clone_size: NA; j_call: TRBJ1-1; v_call: TRBV27; cdr3_nt: TGTGCCAGCAAGAGTATAGGGGGCAATACTGAAGCTTTCTTT; cdr3_aa: CASKSIGGNTEAFF
d_call: NA; clone_size: few; j_call: TRBJ1-6; v_call: TRBV11-2; cdr3_nt: TGTGCCAGCAGCTTAGGGACAAATTTTTCACCCCTCCACTTT; cdr3_aa: CASSLGTNFSPLHF
d_call: TRBD1; clone_size: NA; j_call: TRBJ1-5; v_call: TRBV18; cdr3_nt: TGTGCCAGCTCACCCCGACAGGGTATGGGGCAGCCCCAGCATTTT; cdr3_aa: CASSPRQGMGQPQHF
d_call: TRBD2; clone_size: NA; j_call: TRBJ2-1; v_call: TRBV5-4; cdr3_nt: TGTGCCAGCAGCCTTAGCGGGAGCGGCTACAATGAGCAGTTCTTC; cdr3_aa: CASSLSGSGYNEQFF
d_call: TRBD2; clone_size: once; j_call: TRBJ2-7; v_call: TRBV13; cdr3_nt: TGTGCCAGCAGCTCCTTTCCAAGCGGGGGTAACTACGAGCAGTACTTC; cdr3_aa: CASSSFPSGGNYEQYF
d_call: TRBD1; clone_size: NA; j_call: TRBJ1-4; v_call: TRBV5-4; cdr3_nt: TGTGCCAGCAGTAGTCCCGGGACAGGGAATGAAAAACTGTTTTTT; cdr3_aa: CASSSPGTGNEKLFF
d_call: NA; clone_size: NA; j_call: TRBJ2-3; v_call: TRBV5-1; cdr3_nt: TGCGCCAGCAGCCCACAGCCAAGCACAGATACGCAGTATTTT; cdr3_aa: CASSPQPSTDTQYF
d_call: NA; clone_size: once; j_call: TRBJ1-2; v_call: TRBV24-1; cdr3_nt: TGTGCCACCAGTGATTTTGGCAGGAACTATGGCTACACCTTC; cdr3_aa: CATSDFGRNYGYTF
d_call: NA; clone_size: NA; j_call: TRBJ2-5; v_call: TRBV5-4; cdr3_nt: TGTGCCAGCAGCTTGGGGGGCGCCCTCCAAGAGACCCAGTACTTC; cdr3_aa: CASSLGGALQETQYF
d_call: TRBD2; clone_size: NA; j_call: TRBJ2-7; v_call: TRBV28; cdr3_nt: TGTGCCAGCACCTCAGCGGGGAGCTCCTACGAGCAGTACTTC; cdr3_aa: CASTSAGSSYEQYF
d_call: TRBD1; clone_size: once; j_call: TRBJ1-2; v_call: TRBV5-1; cdr3_nt: TGCGCCAGCAGCTTTGGTCTAACCGGGACAGTGTATGGCTACACCTTC; cdr3_aa: CASSFGLTGTVYGYTF
d_call: TRBD1; clone_size: few; j_call: TRBJ1-1; v_call: TRBV7-6; cdr3_nt: TGTGCCAGCAGCCTTCGACAGGGGGAGATGAACACTGAAGCTTTCTTT; cdr3_aa: CASSLRQGEMNTEAFF
d_call: NA; clone_size: NA; j_call: TRBJ2-3; v_call: TRBV19; cdr3_nt: TGTGCCAGTAGGGGCCTAGGGCAGGGCCTTTTCCCAGATACGCAGTATTTT; cdr3_aa: CASRGLGQGLFPDTQYF
d_call: NA; clone_size: NA; j_call: TRBJ2-3; v_call: TRBV7-2; cdr3_nt: TGTGCCAGCAGCTCGTCCCCAGGGCCGGGCACAGATACGCAGTATTTT; cdr3_aa: CASSSSPGPGTDTQYF